The T cell receptor beta chain under discussion was sequenced for a study of human CD8 memory T cell subsets (dated by TCRdb to the early 2020s). About the full investigation: To assess how stem-like (TSTEM), progenitor exhausted-like (TPEX) and effector memory CD8+ T cell subsets are clonally related, the TCRbeta repertoires of these three subsets were compared. Six donors each provided TSTEM, TPEX and effector memory subsets, and TCRbeta repertoires were obtained from all six. General findings and caveats noted by the study authors: Sequencing was limited to TCRbeta chains, and the repertoire comparisons were based on about six donors analyzed with paired t-tests and Bonferroni correction. Based on Chao1 estimates, TSTEM subsets appeared to have greater repertoire diversity than TPEX subsets, which could potentially reflect a broader range of specificities. The stem-like TSTEM and TPEX subsets each shared clonotypes with effector memory cells, but the TSTEM and TPEX repertoires had minimal overlap with each other, suggesting distinct antigen spectra. Normalized Shannon-Wiener diversity was similarly high in TSTEM and TPEX subsets, while effector memory subsets were less diverse by comparison.

Worth noting for this clonotype: Its antigen remains unidentified.

CCR7+ PD-1- TIGIT- cells were defined as stem-like memory CD8+ T cells (TSTEM). Density gradient separation was used to isolate peripheral blood mononuclear cells from healthy donor buffy coats. Negative magnetic separation using EasySep or MojoSort CD8+ T cell isolation kits was how the study enriched total CD8+ T cells. An RNeasy Mini Kit was used to extract total RNA from duplicate vials of roughly 160,000 sorted CD8+ T cells per subset. PBMCs were used either fresh or after being cryopreserved in fetal bovine serum containing 10% DMSO. Fluorescence-activated cell sorting on a FACSAria III was used to sort the CD8+ T cell subsets to purity. Instrument on record: NextSeq 550. A Human TCR Profiling Kit was used to prepare UMI-labeled 5' RACE TCRbeta libraries. Every TCRbeta library was prepared in parallel with an identical number of PCR cycles. The original methods were these. The number of functional CDR3beta clonotypes in each TCRbeta library ranged from about 2,700 to 20,000. MIGEC 1.2.9 handled UMI extraction and consensus assembly, with a minimum of three reads required per UMI. MiXCR 3.0.3 was used to extract the in-frame CDR3beta repertoires. Each sample was downsampled to 42,000 randomly selected UMIs before diversity metrics were computed in VDJtools 1.2.1. Repertoire overlap metrics D, R and F2 were calculated in VDJtools for the top 3,000 clones of each sample pair. One entry per CDR3 protein sequence results from the TCRdb reprocessing of the reads, with DNA left out. V and J calls and clone size were set by TCRdb, not the authors. The sample table gives about 11,000 distinct CDR3 sequences. The ten largest account for approximately 16% of the sample.

From the germline V gene (reference sequence), CDR1 is DFQATT and CDR2 is SNEGSKA. From the cysteine up to the phenylalanine, the CDR3 has a length of 16 residues. There is no recorded DNA. The sample taken for sequencing was CD8+ stem-like memory T cells (TSCM and TCM) sorted from PBMCs. The cell subset or site label, as the study defines it: stem-like memory CD8 T cells (TSTEM), CCR7+ PD-1- TIGIT-. The receptor comes from a human donor in good health. The chain is encoded by TRBV20-1 joined to TRBJ2-1; the TRBD2 assignment by TCRdb is unverifiable without DNA. This receptor carries the CDR3 CSARDLDGASGTEQFF.